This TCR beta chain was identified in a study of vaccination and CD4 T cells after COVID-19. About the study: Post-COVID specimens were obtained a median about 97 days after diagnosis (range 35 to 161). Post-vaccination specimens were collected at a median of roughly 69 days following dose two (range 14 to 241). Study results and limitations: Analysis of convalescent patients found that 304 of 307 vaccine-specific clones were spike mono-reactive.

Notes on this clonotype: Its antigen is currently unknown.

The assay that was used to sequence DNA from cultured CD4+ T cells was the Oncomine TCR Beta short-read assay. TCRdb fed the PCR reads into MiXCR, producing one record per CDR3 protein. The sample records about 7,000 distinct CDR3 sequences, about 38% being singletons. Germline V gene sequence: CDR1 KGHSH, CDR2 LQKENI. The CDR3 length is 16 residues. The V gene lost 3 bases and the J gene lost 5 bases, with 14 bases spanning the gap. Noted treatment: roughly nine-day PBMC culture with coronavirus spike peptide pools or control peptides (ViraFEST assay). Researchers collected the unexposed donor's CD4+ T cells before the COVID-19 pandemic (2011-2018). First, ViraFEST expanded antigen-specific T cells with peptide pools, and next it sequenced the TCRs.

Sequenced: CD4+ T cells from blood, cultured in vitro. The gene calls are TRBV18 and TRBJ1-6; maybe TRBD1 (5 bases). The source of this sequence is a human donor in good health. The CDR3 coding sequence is TGTGCCAGCTCACCGGTGGGGGGAGGGAATAATTCACCCCTCCACTTT. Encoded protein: CASSPVGGGNNSPLHF.